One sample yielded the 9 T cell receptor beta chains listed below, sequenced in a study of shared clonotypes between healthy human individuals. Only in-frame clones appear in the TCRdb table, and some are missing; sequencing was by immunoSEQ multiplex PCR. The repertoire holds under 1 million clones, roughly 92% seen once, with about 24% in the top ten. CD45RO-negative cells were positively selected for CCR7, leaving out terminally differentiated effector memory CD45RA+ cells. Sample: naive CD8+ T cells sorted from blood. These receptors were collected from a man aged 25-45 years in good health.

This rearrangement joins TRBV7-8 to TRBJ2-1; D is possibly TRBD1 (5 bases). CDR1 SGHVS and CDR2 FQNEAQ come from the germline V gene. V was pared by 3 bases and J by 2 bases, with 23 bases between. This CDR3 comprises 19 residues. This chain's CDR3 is CASSLAQGELDSAYNEQFF. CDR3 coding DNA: TGTGCCAGCAGCTTGGCCCAAGGGGAATTAGACTCCGCCTACAATGAGCAGTTCTTC.

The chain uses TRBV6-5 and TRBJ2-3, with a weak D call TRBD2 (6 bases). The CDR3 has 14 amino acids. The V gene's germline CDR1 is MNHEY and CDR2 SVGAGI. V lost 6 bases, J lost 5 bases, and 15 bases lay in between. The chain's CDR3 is CASRTGVRRDTQYF. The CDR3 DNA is TGTGCCAGCAGGACGGGGGTCCGCAGAGATACGCAGTATTTT.

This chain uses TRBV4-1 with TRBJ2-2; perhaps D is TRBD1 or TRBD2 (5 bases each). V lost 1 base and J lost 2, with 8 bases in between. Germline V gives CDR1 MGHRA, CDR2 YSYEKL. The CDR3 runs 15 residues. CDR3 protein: CASSQAGANTGELFF. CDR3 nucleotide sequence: TGCGCCAGCAGCCAAGCCGGGGCTAACACCGGGGAGCTGTTTTTT.

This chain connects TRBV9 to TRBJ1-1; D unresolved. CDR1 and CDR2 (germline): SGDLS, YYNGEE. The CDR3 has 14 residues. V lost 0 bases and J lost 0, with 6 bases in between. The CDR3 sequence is CASSVVAMNTEAFF. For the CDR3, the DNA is TGTGCCAGCAGCGTAGTAGCTATGAACACTGAAGCTTTCTTT. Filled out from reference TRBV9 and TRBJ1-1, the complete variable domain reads DSGVTQTPKHLITATGQRVTLRCSPRSGDLSVYWYQQSLDQGLQFLIQYYNGEERAKGNILERFSAQQFPDLHSELNLSSLELGDSALYFCASSVVAMNTEAFFGQGTRLTVV.

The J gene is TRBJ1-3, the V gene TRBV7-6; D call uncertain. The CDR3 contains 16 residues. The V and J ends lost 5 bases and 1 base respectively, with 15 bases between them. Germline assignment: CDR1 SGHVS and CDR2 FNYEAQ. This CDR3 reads CASSPPGEPSGNTIYF. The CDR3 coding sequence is TGTGCCAGCAGCCCGCCCGGGGAACCTTCTGGAAACACCATATATTTT.

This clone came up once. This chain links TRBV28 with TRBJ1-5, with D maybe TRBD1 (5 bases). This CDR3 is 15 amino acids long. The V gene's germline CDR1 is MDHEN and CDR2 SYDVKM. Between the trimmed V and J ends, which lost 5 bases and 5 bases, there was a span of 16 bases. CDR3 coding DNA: TGTGCCAGCAGTCCCCAGGGCGCGGAATATCAGCCCCAGCATTTT. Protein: CASSPQGAEYQPQHF.

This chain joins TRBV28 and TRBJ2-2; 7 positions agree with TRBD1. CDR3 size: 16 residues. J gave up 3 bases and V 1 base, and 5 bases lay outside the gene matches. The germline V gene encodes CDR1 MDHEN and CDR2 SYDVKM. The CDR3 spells CASSLLDRTDTGELFF. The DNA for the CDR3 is TGTGCCAGCAGTTTATTGGACAGGACAGACACCGGGGAGCTGTTTTTT.

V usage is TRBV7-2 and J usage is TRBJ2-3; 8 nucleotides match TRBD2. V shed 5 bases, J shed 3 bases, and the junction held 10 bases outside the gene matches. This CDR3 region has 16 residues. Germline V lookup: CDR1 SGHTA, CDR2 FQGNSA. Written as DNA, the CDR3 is TGTGCCAGCAGCCCCTATAGCGGGATTACGACAGATACGCAGTATTTT. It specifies CASSPYSGITTDTQYF.

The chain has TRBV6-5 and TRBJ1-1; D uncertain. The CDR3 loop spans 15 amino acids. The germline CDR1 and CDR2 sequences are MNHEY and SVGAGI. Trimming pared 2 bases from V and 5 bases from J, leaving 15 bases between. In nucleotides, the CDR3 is TGTGCCAGCAGTTACGAGGCGGTGTATTGGACTGAAGCTTTCTTT. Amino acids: CASSYEAVYWTEAFF.